This T cell receptor (beta chain) appears in the sequencing data of a study of T cells in Graves' hyperthyroidism and ophthalmopathy (dated by TCRdb to between 2018 and 2021). Broadly, across the study: Peripheral blood samples were taken at initial diagnosis, before any treatment was given. Once sampling was done, hyperthyroidism patients were given methimazole at a starting dose of 30 mg daily, whereas ophthalmopathy patients were given high-dose intravenous methylprednisolone. The study also compared thyroid tissue and blood T-cell repertoires from about six Graves' hyperthyroidism patients. The paper reports TCR Vbeta CDR3 sequencing of over 120 peripheral blood samples: 40 to 45 ophthalmopathy, some 80 hyperthyroidism and around 17 progressor patients. A discovery cohort of approximately 97 patients, approximately 45 with Graves' ophthalmopathy and more than 55 with stable Graves' hyperthyroidism, was used to find distinguishing TCR V-J signatures. Prospective prediction of ophthalmopathy was tested in an independent validation cohort of 18 to 20 hyperthyroidism patients and 17 patients who later progressed to ophthalmopathy. The approximately 100 discovery patients were divided at random into training and test sets in a 7:3 ratio.

Amplification of TCR beta CDR3 regions was carried out from RNA transcripts. For the first round of RT-PCR on the TCR CDR3, the HTBI primer set was used together with the Qiagen OneStep RT-PCR kit. Libraries were constructed in a second round of multiplex PCR, after which size selection and purification were carried out. Sequencing of the libraries was done on an Illumina HiSeq2000 using paired-end 100 bp reads. Per the authors' processing: SOAPnuke was used to process the raw data, throwing out any read that contained adapters or uncalled bases, had a mean Phred below 15, or lacked an exact constant-primer or identifier match. High-quality paired reads were merged with COPE v1.2.5, and unique nucleotide sequences were defined as clonotypes. Clonotypes were aligned to IMGT TRBV, TRBD and TRBJ reference segments using MiTCR v1.1. The analysis was restricted to V-J combinations with a frequency above 0.0001, which together covered about 99% of the repertoires. The TCS score was defined as the ratio of F50 (clonal expansion) to E x V (chaos), calculated using BLOSUM62-based TCRdist between CDR3 peptides within each V-J. Welch's t-statistics and random forest reduced around 520 V-J features to some 14, which were used in a naive Bayes classifier (R e1071). TCRdb reworked the public reads: Q25 trimming with fastp, MiXCR clone assembly, productive beta chains retained. CDR3 protein sequences are deduplicated, and each keeps its most common genes and DNA. The V and J calls reflect TCRdb's pipeline rather than the authors' work. Here the sample has approximately 620,000 distinct CDR3 sequences; about 14% occur a single time. Clones ranked in the top ten supply 5.8% of the sample.

In this sample, this clonotype turned up once. Its antigen is not yet known. Per-base qualities were not stored, and no clone one base away is much larger. On its own, one read is weak support. Spanning cysteine to phenylalanine, the CDR3 consists of 15 amino acids. Only CDR3 DNA is held: 45 bases, read in frame from base 1. As encoded in the germline V gene (reference sequence), CDR1 is SGHKS while CDR2 is YYEKEE. V is clipped by 7 bases and J by 0 bases, and the sequence between their germline boundaries is 15 bases long. Study-level results and caveats: Sample size was not statistically predetermined, and blinding of investigators to group allocation was not performed. A model built on a 13 V-J signature distinguished ophthalmopathy from stable hyperthyroidism, reaching about 89% sensitivity and about 81% specificity in cross-validation and 80%/75% in testing. Most expanded thyroid clonotypes (frequency above 0.001) were also found in blood, which suggests that blood repertoires may mirror thyroid immune responses. In validation, the model predicted progression to ophthalmopathy with over 65% sensitivity and approximately 72% specificity, a median of 6.5 months before onset.

Hyperthyroidism patients were newly diagnosed, with disease duration under 2 months, and aged 18 to 65 years. Patients with uncontrolled infections, other autoimmune diseases, pregnancy or lactation were excluded. Diagnoses were established on the basis of clinical symptoms, serum thyroxine and TRAb, thyroid ultrasound, and orbital computed tomography. Blood from progressor patients was drawn when they were first diagnosed with hyperthyroidism, before any ophthalmopathy symptoms appeared. PBMCs were separated from 7.5 to 10 ml of fresh peripheral blood using Ficoll-Paque density gradient centrifugation. Progressor patients were initially diagnosed with Graves' hyperthyroidism and developed ophthalmopathy during follow-up. Total RNA was extracted with Trizol reagent, and quality was checked on an Agilent 2100 Bioanalyzer.

This TCR came from a woman in her twenties or thirties with Graves' hyperthyroidism that later progressed to Graves' ophthalmopathy. Recombination connected TRBV5-5 to TRBJ2-3; no D gene is confidently identified. Sample: blood. CDR3 protein: CASSRGSSSTDTQYF. The DNA sequence follows: TGTGCCAGCTCAAGAGGATCATCTAGCACAGATACGCAGTATTTT.